Presented here are 11 T cell receptor beta chains from one specimen sequenced in a study of identical twins. TCRdb used MiXCR to reprocess the 5' RACE reads, holding one entry per CDR3 protein. Found here are roughly 720,000 distinct CDR3 sequences, over 15% of them singletons; the top ten hold about an eighth. These data also featured in a second study, about T cells expressing NK-cell markers.

Sequencing was done on a sample of PBMCs. These receptors came from a young woman in good health.

The chain couples TRBV7-9 to TRBJ2-2; the D call may be TRBD1 or TRBD2 (5 bases each). CDR1 is SEHNR, CDR2 FQNEAQ, per germline (reference sequence). The CDR3 runs to 16 residues. V lost 5 bases and J lost 7, with 20 bases in between. Here the CDR3 DNA reads TGTGCCAGCAGCCCTTGGGGGTACCCGACCAGCGGGGAGCTGTTTTTT. Its translation is CASSPWGYPTSGELFF.

V gene TRBV5-1 combines with J gene TRBJ2-1; possibly TRBD1 for D (6 bases). CDR3 size: 16 residues. Germline-derived CDR1 and CDR2 are SGHRS and YFSETQ. Trimming cost V 4 bases and J 0 bases, with 14 bases left between them. In DNA form, the CDR3 reads TGCGCCAGCAGCATGGGACAATTGAGCTCCTACAATGAGCAGTTCTTC. Its translation is CASSMGQLSSYNEQFF. Combining the CDR3 with reference TRBV5-1 and TRBJ2-1 gives the whole variable domain KAGVTQTPRYLIKTRGQQVTLSCSPISGHRSVSWYQQTPGQGLQFLFEYFSETQRNKGNFPGRFSGRQFSNSRSEMNVSTLELGDSALYLCASSMGQLSSYNEQFFGPGTRLTVL.

V usage is TRBV7-9 and J usage is TRBJ2-2, with TRBD2 identical over 9 bases. After removal of 6 bases from V and 0 bases from J, the junction contained 5 bases not matched to a gene. CDR3 length: 16 amino acids. In germline, CDR1 is SEHNR, CDR2 FQNEAQ (reference sequence). DNA of the CDR3: TGTGCCAGCAGGGTACTAGCGGGCGCGAACACCGGGGAGCTGTTTTTT. This codes for CASRVLAGANTGELFF.

The table lists this clonotype with a few counts. This chain joins TRBV15 and TRBJ2-1; possible D gene TRBD2, 5 bases. Germline V gene lookup returns CDR1 LNHNV and CDR2 YYDKDF (reference sequence). CDR3 size: 17 residues. Trimming took 0 bases from V and 0 from J, leaving 12 bases between them. In DNA, the CDR3 is TGTGCCACCAGCAGAGAAAGGGCGGGCAGCTCCTACAATGAGCAGTTCTTC. Encoded protein: CATSRERAGSSYNEQFF.

The chain combines TRBV7-9 with TRBJ2-2; weak D call: TRBD1 (6 bases). V lost 4 bases, J lost 0 bases, and 6 bases lay in between. This CDR3 has 14 residues. Germline CDR1 SEHNR, CDR2 FQNEAQ (reference sequence). The CDR3 loop reads CASSWTANTGELFF. The CDR3 coding sequence is TGTGCCAGCAGCTGGACAGCGAACACCGGGGAGCTGTTTTTT.

The genes are TRBV7-3 and TRBJ2-5; TRBD1 matches 7 bases. The germline CDR1 and CDR2 sequences are SGHTA and FQGTGA. CDR3 length: 15 amino acids. After removal of 5 bases from V and 2 bases from J, the junction contained 8 bases not matched to a gene. The CDR3 coding sequence is TGTGCCAGCAGCCCGCAGACAGGGTTGCAAGAGACCCAGTACTTC. The encoded protein is CASSPQTGLQETQYF.

The sample holds many counts of this clonotype. The J gene is TRBJ2-5, the V gene TRBV5-1, with TRBD2 matching 10 bases. Losses at the gene ends were 1 base for V and 4 bases for J; bases not matched to a gene: 4. The germline CDR1 and CDR2 sequences are SGHRS and YFSETQ. The CDR3 runs 15 residues. CDR3 DNA: TGCGCCAGCAGCTTGAGCGGGGGGGCAGGAGAGACCCAGTACTTC. Its translation: CASSLSGGAGETQYF.

The chain carries TRBV5-5 and TRBJ2-7; the D gene is possibly TRBD1 (6 bases). The CDR3 has 16 residues. Trimming cost V 4 bases and J 0 bases, with 17 bases left between them. Germline V lookup: CDR1 SGHKS, CDR2 YYEKEE (reference sequence). The CDR3 DNA reads TGTGCCAGCAGCCCGAGGCCTTCAGGGGTCTCCTACGAGCAGTACTTC. Protein sequence: CASSPRPSGVSYEQYF.

This chain connects TRBV10-3 to TRBJ2-7; 9 positions agree with TRBD1. This CDR3 is built from 16 residues. Germline lookup yields CDR1 ENHRY and CDR2 SYGVKD. V was pared by 3 bases and J by 5 bases, with 11 bases of the junction left unmatched. The CDR3 nucleotides read TGTGCCATCAGTGAATATCCCGGGACAGGGTATCACGAGCAGTACTTC. Amino acids: CAISEYPGTGYHEQYF.

This clonotype has more than one count but fewer than ten. The chain has TRBV10-3 and TRBJ2-1, with TRBD1 matching 10 bases. After removal of 9 bases from V and 5 bases from J, the junction contained 4 bases not matched to a gene. This CDR3 is 13 amino acids long. Germline CDR1 reads ENHRY; CDR2 reads SYGVKD. CDR3 sequence: CAMRGTGDNEQFF. CDR3 DNA: TGTGCCATGAGGGGGACAGGGGACAATGAGCAGTTCTTC.

The chain recombines TRBV5-1 with TRBJ2-5; D is ambiguous. The germline gives CDR1 SGHRS, CDR2 YFSETQ. This CDR3 spans 12 amino acids. V lost 0 bases, J lost 3 bases, and 3 bases lay in between. The CDR3 reads CASSLEEETQYF. CDR3 DNA: TGCGCCAGCAGCTTGGAGGAAGAGACCCAGTACTTC.